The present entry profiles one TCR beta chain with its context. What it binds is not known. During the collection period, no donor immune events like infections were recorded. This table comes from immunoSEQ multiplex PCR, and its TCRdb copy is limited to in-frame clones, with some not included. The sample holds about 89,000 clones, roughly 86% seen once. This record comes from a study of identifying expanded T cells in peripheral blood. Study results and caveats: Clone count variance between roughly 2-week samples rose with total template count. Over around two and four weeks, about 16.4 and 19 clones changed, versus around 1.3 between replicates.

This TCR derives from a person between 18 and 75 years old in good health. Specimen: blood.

The CDR3 DNA reads as TGTGCCAGCTCACTAGGCCGGACAGGGATTGACGAGCAGTACTTC. It encodes CASSLGRTGIDEQYF. This chain joins TRBV18 and TRBJ2-7; TRBD1 matches at 8 bases. The CDR3 extends over 15 amino acids. Germline lookup yields CDR1 KGHSH and CDR2 LQKENI. V gave up 4 bases and J gave up 5 bases; unmatched junction bases: 10.